This T cell receptor (beta chain) was retrieved from a study of blood T cell repertoires in COVID-19. Method: immunoSEQ multiplex PCR; TCRdb's copy keeps in-frame clones and lacks some. The profile shows some 65,000 clones, roughly four fifths of them singletons. What was sequenced was peripheral blood. The clonotype originates from a woman older than 75 with acute or convalescent COVID-19.

DNA for the CDR3: TGCGCCAGCAGCAGGGGACAGGGGGCAGAGACCCAGTACTTC. Translating gives CASSRGQGAETQYF. The rearrangement joins TRBV5-1 to TRBJ2-5, with 12 bases matching TRBD1. From germline, CDR1 is SGHRS and CDR2 YFSETQ. After removal of 4 bases from V and 4 bases from J, the junction contained 2 bases not matched to a gene. There are 14 residues in the CDR3. The full variable domain, its missing parts supplied by reference TRBV5-1 and TRBJ2-5, is KAGVTQTPRYLIKTRGQQVTLSCSPISGHRSVSWYQQTPGQGLQFLFEYFSETQRNKGNFPGRFSGRQFSNSRSEMNVSTLELGDSALYLCASSRGQGAETQYFGPGTRLLVL.